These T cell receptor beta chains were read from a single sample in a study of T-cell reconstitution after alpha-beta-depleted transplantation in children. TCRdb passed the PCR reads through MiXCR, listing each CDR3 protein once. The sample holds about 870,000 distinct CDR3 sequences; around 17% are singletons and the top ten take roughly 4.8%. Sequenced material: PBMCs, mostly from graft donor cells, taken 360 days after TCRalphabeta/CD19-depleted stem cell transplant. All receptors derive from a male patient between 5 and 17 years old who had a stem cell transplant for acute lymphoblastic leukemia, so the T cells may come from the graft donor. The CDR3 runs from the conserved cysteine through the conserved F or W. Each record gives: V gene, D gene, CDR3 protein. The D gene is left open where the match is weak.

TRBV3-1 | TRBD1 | CASSPWTGHPTYEQYF
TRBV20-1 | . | CSASSGPRNQPQHF
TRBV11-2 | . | CASSLAGQGFDTQYF
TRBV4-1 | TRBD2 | CASSQGRLAAAYNEQFF
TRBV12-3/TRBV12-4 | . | CASFSRDSNYGYTF
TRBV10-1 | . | CASGEGSGELFF
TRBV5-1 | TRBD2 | CASRPASGRTYEQYF
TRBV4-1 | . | CASSHAETQYF
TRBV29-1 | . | CSGAARGGETQYF
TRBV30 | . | CAWSVILNTGELFF
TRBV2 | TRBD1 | CAIQQGARGTPAYEQYF
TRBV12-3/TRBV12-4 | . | CASSLATTAAYEQYF
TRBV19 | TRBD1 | CASRYPGQVYEQYF
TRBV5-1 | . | CASSPRQDQGKLFF
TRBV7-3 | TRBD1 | CASSRIPDRYNEQFF
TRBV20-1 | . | CSAPWGGSATDTQYF
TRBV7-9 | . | CASSSLGLHQPQHF
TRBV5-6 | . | CASSLEGTPSYEQYF
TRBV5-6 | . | CASSYSLAHEQYF
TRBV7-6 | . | CASSPVSRRTDTQYF
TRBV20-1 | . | CSAREAVLGPYNEQFF
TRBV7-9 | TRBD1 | CASSSTLGQGVYEQYF
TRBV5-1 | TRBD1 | CASSPGQSRNNEQFF
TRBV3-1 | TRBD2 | CASSPRTSGSIEQYF
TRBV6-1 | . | CAATGYTGNTGELFF
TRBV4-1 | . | CASSPGEGGQPQHF
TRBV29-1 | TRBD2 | CSVHRYSSGRAREQFF
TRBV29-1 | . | CSVESSVASTDTQYF
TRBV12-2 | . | CASRPSRGSSYEQYF
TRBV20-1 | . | CSARVQGFTEAFF
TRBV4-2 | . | CASSLPPGEQYF
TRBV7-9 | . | CASRSPGTIKLFF
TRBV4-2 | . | CASSQDRNSNQPQHF
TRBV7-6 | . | CASSLMGEYELEEWTKNIQYF
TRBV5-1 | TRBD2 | CASSLTSGSRYNEQFF
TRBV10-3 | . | CATHYEQYF
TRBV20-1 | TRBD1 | CSASTGAMNTEAFF
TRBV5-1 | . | CASSLGGPIYNEQFF
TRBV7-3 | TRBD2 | CASSLKASGRQETQYF
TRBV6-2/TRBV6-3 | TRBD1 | CASRPFDRGRNQPQHF
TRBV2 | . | CASMGGRYNEQFF
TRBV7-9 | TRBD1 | CASSYRDRGSYEQYF
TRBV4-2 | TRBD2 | CASKGLISSYEQYF
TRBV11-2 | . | CASSFLIGSWVEETQYF
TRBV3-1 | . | CASSQDGTATYNEQFF
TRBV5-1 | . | CASSPRGEHAGELFF
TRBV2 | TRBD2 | CASSLSGGLAARTDTQYF
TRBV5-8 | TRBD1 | CASSLVPTGGNAETQYF